The rows below give T cell receptor beta chains drawn from one sample of a study of T cell changes during pregnancy in multiple sclerosis. Sequenced by immunoSEQ multiplex PCR; TCRdb stores in-frame clones only, minus some. Of 130,000 or so clones in the sample, roughly 95% were seen once. The material sequenced was peripheral blood, taken after pregnancy. The source of these receptors is a female donor with multiple sclerosis, enrolled in a pregnancy study. Both conserved end residues are part of each CDR3. D genes are given only for firm matches. Clone size is shown for a subset of rows, as once, few, many or a class of expanded clone.

clone_size	j_call	v_call	d_call	cdr3_length	cdr3_nt	cdr3_aa
NA	TRBJ2-2	TRBV4-2	TRBD2	18	TGTGCCAGCAGCCAAGCAGCGGCGGGAGTCTTGAACACCGGGGAGCTGTTTTTT	CASSQAAAGVLNTGELFF
NA	TRBJ2-7	TRBV7-8	TRBD1	13	TGTGCCAGCAGCACCCGGGACAGCTACGAGCAGTACTTC	CASSTRDSYEQYF
once	TRBJ2-1	TRBV19	TRBD2	15	TGTGCCAGTAGCTCAGACTCCGGGAGGGGGAATGAGCAGTTCTTC	CASSSDSGRGNEQFF
NA	TRBJ1-4	TRBV9	NA	15	TGTGCCAGCAGTCCCTCCAGGGCAACTAATGAAAAACTGTTTTTT	CASSPSRATNEKLFF
NA	TRBJ2-1	TRBV19	NA	18	TGTGCCAGTAGTATCGGGAGAAACGGGGGGCCAAGTGGCAATGAGCAGTTCTTC	CASSIGRNGGPSGNEQFF
NA	TRBJ2-1	TRBV4-2	TRBD2	15	TGTGCCAGCAGCCAAGTAGCGGGAGCCTACAATGAGCAGTTCTTC	CASSQVAGAYNEQFF
NA	TRBJ2-1	TRBV5-1	NA	15	TGCGCCAGCAGCTTGGACGCGAGCTCCTACAATGAGCAGTTCTTC	CASSLDASSYNEQFF
NA	TRBJ2-5	TRBV5-1	TRBD1	15	TGCGCCAGCAGCCCTGGAATCGGGACAGAAGAGACCCAGTACTTC	CASSPGIGTEETQYF
NA	TRBJ2-1	TRBV7-2	NA	15	TGTGCCAGCAGCCCTCCCTGGTTGAGCTACAATGAGCAGTTCTTC	CASSPPWLSYNEQFF
NA	TRBJ2-6	TRBV19	TRBD2	19	TGTGCCAGTAGTACCCCACCGACTAGCGGGAGGTCCGGGGCCAACGTCCTGACTTTC	CASSTPPTSGRSGANVLTF
NA	TRBJ2-1	TRBV28	NA	12	TGTGCCAGCAGTTTACTCGGCAATGAGCAGTTCTTC	CASSLLGNEQFF
NA	TRBJ1-1	TRBV2	NA	14	TGTGCCAGCAGCTTCAGTCGTCGAACAACTGAAGCTTTCTTT	CASSFSRRTTEAFF
once	TRBJ1-2	TRBV5-1	NA	13	TGCGCCAGCAGCTTTGAGATTACCTATGGCTACACCTTC	CASSFEITYGYTF
NA	TRBJ2-1	TRBV5-6	NA	15	TGTGCCAGCAGCTTGTATCGTTTCCCGGGGAATGAGCAGTTCTTC	CASSLYRFPGNEQFF
NA	TRBJ2-1	TRBV18	NA	13	TGTGCCAGCTCACCCGAAACTATTGGTGAGCAGTTCTTC	CASSPETIGEQFF
NA	TRBJ2-3	TRBV10-3	NA	19	TGTGCCATCAGTGACAAGGCCCAGATCTCAGGGCCTAACACAGATACGCAGTATTTT	CAISDKAQISGPNTDTQYF
NA	TRBJ1-6	TRBV6-4	NA	13	TGTGCCAGCAGTAACTCCCTCGATTCACCCCTCCACTTT	CASSNSLDSPLHF
NA	TRBJ1-4	TRBV15	NA	15	TGTGCCACCAGCAGAGATCGGTCAGGGGTTGAAAAACTGTTTTTT	CATSRDRSGVEKLFF
once	TRBJ2-7	TRBV18	TRBD2	15	TGTGCCAGCTCACCAGGGGGACTAGCGAACTACGAGCAGTACTTC	CASSPGGLANYEQYF
few	TRBJ1-1	TRBV6-6	TRBD1	16	TGTGCCAGCAGTTCTCTCGGGCAGGGGGCATCCACTGAAGCTTTCTTT	CASSSLGQGASTEAFF
NA	TRBJ1-1	TRBV28	NA	11	TGTGCCAGCGGGACTGAATTACAAGCTTTCTTT	CASGTELQAFF
once	TRBJ2-5	TRBV28	TRBD2	16	TGTGCCAGCAGGGAACTAGCGGGAGGGTTTGGGGAGACCCAGTACTTC	CASRELAGGFGETQYF
NA	TRBJ2-1	TRBV4-3	NA	15	TGCGCCAGCAGCCGCGGGACCCTCCGCGGCAATGAGCAGTTCTTC	CASSRGTLRGNEQFF